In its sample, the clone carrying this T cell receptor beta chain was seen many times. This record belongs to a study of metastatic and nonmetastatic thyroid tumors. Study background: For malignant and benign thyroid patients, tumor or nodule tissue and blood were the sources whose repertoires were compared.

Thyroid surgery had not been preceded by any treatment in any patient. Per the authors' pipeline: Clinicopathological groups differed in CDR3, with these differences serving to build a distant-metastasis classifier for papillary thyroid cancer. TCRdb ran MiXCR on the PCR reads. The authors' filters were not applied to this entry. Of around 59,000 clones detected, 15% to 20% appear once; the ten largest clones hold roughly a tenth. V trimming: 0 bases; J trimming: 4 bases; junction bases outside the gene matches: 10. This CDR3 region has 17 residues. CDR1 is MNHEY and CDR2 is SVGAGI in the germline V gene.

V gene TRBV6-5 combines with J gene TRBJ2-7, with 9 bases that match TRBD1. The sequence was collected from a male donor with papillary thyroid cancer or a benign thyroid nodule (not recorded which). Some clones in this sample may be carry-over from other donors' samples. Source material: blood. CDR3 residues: CASSYSSGTGFWYEQYF. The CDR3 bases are TGTGCCAGCAGTTACTCGAGTGGGACAGGGTTTTGGTACGAGCAGTACTTC.